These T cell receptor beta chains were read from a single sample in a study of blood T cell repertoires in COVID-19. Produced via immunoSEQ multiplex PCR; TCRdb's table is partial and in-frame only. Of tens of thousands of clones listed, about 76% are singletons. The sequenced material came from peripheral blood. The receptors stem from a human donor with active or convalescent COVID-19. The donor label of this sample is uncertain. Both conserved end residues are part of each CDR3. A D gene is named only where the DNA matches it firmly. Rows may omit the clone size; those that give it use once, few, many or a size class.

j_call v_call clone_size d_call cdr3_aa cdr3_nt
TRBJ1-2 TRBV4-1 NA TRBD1 CASSQEVGQGAWYGYTF TGCGCCAGCAGCCAAGAAGTTGGGCAGGGGGCTTGGTATGGCTACACCTTC
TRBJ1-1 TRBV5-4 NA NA CASSAPGNTEAFF TGTGCCAGCAGCGCCCCGGGGAACACTGAAGCTTTCTTT
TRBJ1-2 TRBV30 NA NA CAWSGDTRYTF TGTGCCTGGAGCGGGGACACCCGCTACACCTTC
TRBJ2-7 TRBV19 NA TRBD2 CASTRQATGLAGGEQYF TGTGCCAGTACTCGACAGGCTACGGGACTAGCGGGGGGCGAGCAGTACTTC
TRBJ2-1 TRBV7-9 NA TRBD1 CASSYPGQQYNEQFF TGTGCCAGCAGCTACCCGGGACAGCAATACAATGAGCAGTTCTTC
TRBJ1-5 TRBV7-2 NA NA CASTFNTNQPQHF TGTGCCAGCACCTTCAACACCAATCAGCCCCAGCATTTT
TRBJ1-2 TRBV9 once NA CASSVGERIRTESNYGYTF TGTGCCAGCAGCGTAGGGGAGAGAATACGGACAGAGAGTAACTATGGCTACACCTTC
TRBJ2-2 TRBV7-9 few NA CASSASAVTGELFF TGTGCCAGCAGCGCCAGCGCGGTGACCGGGGAGCTGTTTTTT
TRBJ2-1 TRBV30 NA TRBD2 CAWSAGTSDYNEQFF TGTGCCTGGAGCGCCGGGACTAGCGACTACAATGAGCAGTTCTTC
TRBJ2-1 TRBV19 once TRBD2 CASSQRESYNEQFF TGTGCCAGTAGTCAGCGGGAGTCCTACAATGAGCAGTTCTTC
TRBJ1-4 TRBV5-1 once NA CASSFGGESEKLFF TGCGCCAGCAGCTTCGGCGGGGAGAGTGAAAAACTGTTTTTT
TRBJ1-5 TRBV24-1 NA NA CATRTSTVSNQPQHF TGTGCCACCAGAACGTCGACAGTCAGCAATCAGCCCCAGCATTTT
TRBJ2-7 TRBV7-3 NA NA CASSLLQASSYEQYF TGTGCCAGCAGCTTACTACAGGCTAGCTCCTACGAGCAGTACTTC
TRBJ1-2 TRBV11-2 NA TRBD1 CASSLTGADGYTF TGTGCCAGCAGTTTGACAGGGGCGGATGGCTACACCTTC
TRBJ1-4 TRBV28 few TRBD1 CASRTGGASNEKLFF TGTGCCAGCAGGACAGGGGGCGCATCTAATGAAAAACTGTTTTTT
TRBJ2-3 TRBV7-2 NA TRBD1 CASNRDRGRTGRDTQYF TGTGCCAGCAACCGGGACAGGGGGCGAACTGGGAGGGATACGCAGTATTTT
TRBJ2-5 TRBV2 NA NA CASSENREETQYF TGTGCCAGCAGTGAAAACAGGGAGGAGACCCAGTACTTC
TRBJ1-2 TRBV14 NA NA CASSQDRGIYGYTF TGTGCCAGCAGCCAAGATAGGGGAATCTATGGCTACACCTTC
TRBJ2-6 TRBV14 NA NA CAMEWNASEVLSSGANVLTF TGTGCCATGGAGTGGAATGCGTCGGAAGTACTAAGCTCTGGGGCCAACGTCCTGACTTTC
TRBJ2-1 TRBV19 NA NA CASSIDLATYNEQFF TGTGCCAGTAGTATAGACCTAGCTACCTACAATGAGCAGTTCTTC
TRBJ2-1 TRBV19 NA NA CASSSGTEQFF TGTGCCAGTAGCTCCGGGACAGAGCAGTTCTTC
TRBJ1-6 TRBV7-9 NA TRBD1 CASSWGQGDQSPLHF TGTGCCAGCAGTTGGGGACAGGGGGATCAGTCACCCCTCCACTTT
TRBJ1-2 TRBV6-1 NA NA CASSEGGSHGYTF TGTGCCAGCAGTGAAGGCGGCAGCCATGGCTACACCTTC
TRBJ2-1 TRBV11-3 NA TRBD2 CASSFVLAGNNEQFF TGTGCCAGCAGCTTTGTACTAGCGGGAAACAATGAGCAGTTCTTC
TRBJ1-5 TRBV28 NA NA CASGESQGKSQPQHF TGTGCCAGCGGGGAATCTCAGGGTAAAAGTCAGCCCCAGCATTTT
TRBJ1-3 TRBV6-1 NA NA CASSESHAGNTIYF TGTGCCAGCAGTGAGTCACACGCAGGGAACACCATATATTTT
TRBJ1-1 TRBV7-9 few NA CASSPDYRLPEAFF TGTGCCAGCAGCCCCGATTACAGGCTACCTGAAGCTTTCTTT
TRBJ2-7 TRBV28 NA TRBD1 CASRTRTGRDYEQYF TGTGCCAGCAGGACCAGGACAGGCCGAGACTACGAGCAGTACTTC
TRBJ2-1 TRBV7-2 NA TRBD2 CASSLLLAGGYNEQFF TGTGCCAGCAGCTTATTACTAGCGGGAGGTTACAATGAGCAGTTCTTC
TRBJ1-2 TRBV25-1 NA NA CASSETGFGYTF TGTGCCAGCAGTGAAACGGGGTTTGGCTACACCTTC
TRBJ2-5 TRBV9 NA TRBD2 CASSPGASGTQETQYF TGTGCCAGCAGCCCCGGGGCTAGCGGGACCCAAGAGACCCAGTACTTC
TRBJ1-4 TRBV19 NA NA CASSWQGTTNEKLFF TGTGCCAGTAGTTGGCAGGGGACAACTAATGAAAAACTGTTTTTT
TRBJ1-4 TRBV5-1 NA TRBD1 CASSLGTGGGEKLFF TGCGCCAGCAGCTTGGGGACAGGGGGCGGTGAAAAACTGTTTTTT
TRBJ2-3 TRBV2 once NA CASSEYQVTDTQYF TGTGCCAGCAGTGAATACCAGGTCACAGATACGCAGTATTTT
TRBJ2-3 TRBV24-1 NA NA CATSYKGLETDTQYF TGTGCCACCAGTTACAAGGGGTTGGAGACAGATACGCAGTATTTT
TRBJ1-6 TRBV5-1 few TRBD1 CASSAIQGGNSPLHF TGCGCCAGCAGCGCTATCCAGGGGGGCAATTCACCCCTCCACTTT
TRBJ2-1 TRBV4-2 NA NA CASSRGGYNEQFF TGTGCCAGCAGCCGAGGGGGTTACAATGAGCAGTTCTTC
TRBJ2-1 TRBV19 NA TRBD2 CASAAGGSKYEQFF TGTGCCAGTGCGGCTGGCGGGAGTAAATATGAGCAGTTCTTC
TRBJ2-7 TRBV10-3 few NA CAISFGGPKREQYF TGTGCCATCAGCTTCGGAGGGCCGAAGCGCGAGCAGTACTTC